Presented here are 5 T cell receptor beta chains from one specimen sequenced in a study of shared T cell receptors in the human thymus. Sequencing used immunoSEQ multiplex PCR; TCRdb keeps in-frame clones, though not all of them. The sample holds 640,000 or so clones, around 87% seen once. These data are also associated with another study on human thymus T cells.

Sequenced input: thymocytes. Source of these receptors: a boy in the first two years of life with a congenital heart defect.

This sequence joins TRBV5-1 and TRBJ1-2; the match to TRBD1 covers 10 bases. The CDR3 runs to 14 residues. Trimming removed 3 bases from V and 2 bases from J; junction bases left unmatched: 1. The V gene's germline CDR1 is SGHRS and CDR2 YFSETQ. The CDR3 is CASSWGQGNYGYTF. The CDR3 bases are TGCGCCAGCAGCTGGGGACAGGGGAACTATGGCTACACCTTC.

The V call is TRBV27, the J call TRBJ1-5, with 8 positions matching TRBD1. J gave up 6 bases and V 2 bases, and 3 bases lay outside the gene matches. CDR1 MNHEY and CDR2 SMNVEV come from the germline V gene (reference sequence). The length of the CDR3 is 14 residues. CDR3 protein: CASSLAGGGQPQHF. Here the CDR3 DNA reads TGTGCCAGCAGTTTAGCAGGGGGCGGTCAGCCCCAGCATTTT.

V is TRBV29-1 and J is TRBJ2-1; D is possibly TRBD2 (6 bases). Trimming took 2 bases from V and 4 from J, leaving 15 bases between them. The CDR3 has 15 amino acids. The germline gives CDR1 SQVTM, CDR2 ANQGSEA. For the CDR3, the DNA is TGCAGCGTTGAAAAGGGGCTAGCGTTTTACAATGAGCAGTTCTTC. It codes for CSVEKGLAFYNEQFF.

In this sample, this clone turned up a few times. The V gene is TRBV28, the J gene TRBJ2-4, with D tentatively TRBD2 (6 bases). Germline values: CDR1 MDHEN, CDR2 SYDVKM. There are 15 residues in the CDR3. Trimming took off 5 bases at V and 0 bases at J, with 11 bases between the two ends. CDR3 sequence (DNA): TGTGCCAGCAGTCTCCGGGAGCAAGCCAAAAACATTCAGTACTTC. Its translation: CASSLREQAKNIQYF.

V gene TRBV6-5 combines with J gene TRBJ1-1; no reliable D call. CDR1 is MNHEY and CDR2 is SVGAGI in the germline V gene. V gave up 2 bases and J gave up 5 bases, with 12 bases separating them. This CDR3 region has 14 residues. The CDR3 DNA is TGTGCCAGCAGTTACGTGGGAGTGGTGACTGAAGCTTTCTTT. It codes for CASSYVGVVTEAFF.